Below, 21 T cell receptor beta chains from the same sample are listed, as sequenced in a study of T-cell reconstitution after alpha-beta-depleted transplantation in children. Using unique molecular identifiers, the investigators prepared the TCRbeta library. Using its own MiXCR run on the PCR reads, TCRdb lists one record per CDR3 protein. The sample lists 150,000 to 200,000 distinct CDR3 sequences, more than 6.5% occurring once. The source was PBMCs from the stem cell graft donor, collected from the stem cell graft. Receptors were obtained from a human donor who donated a stem cell graft to a child with Wiskott-Aldrich syndrome.

This clonotype was recorded many times. The V and J genes are TRBV5-1 and TRBJ2-1, with D hard to call. The germline V and J ends were trimmed by 1 base and 8 bases, with 16 bases remaining between them. Looked up from germline, CDR1 is SGHRS and CDR2 is YFSETQ. The CDR3 covers 15 residues. CDR3 sequence (DNA): TGCGCCAGCAGCTTGCCCGTTAACCCAGTGGATGAGCAGTTCTTC. It specifies CASSLPVNPVDEQFF.

Here the CDR3 DNA reads TGTGCCAGCAGCTTTATCGAAAACACTGAAGCTTTCTTT. Its protein is CASSFIENTEAFF. J is TRBJ1-1 and V is TRBV7-6; D is unresolved. The CDR3 runs to 13 residues. Per germline, CDR1 SGHVS and CDR2 FNYEAQ. The ends were cut back, 3 bases at V and 2 bases at J, with 7 bases in the middle.

This clonotype came up many times. The DNA of the CDR3 is TGTGCCAGCAGTAGGACAGGGGGGACCGGGGAGCTGTTTTTT. Translated: CASSRTGGTGELFF. The chain uses TRBV27 and TRBJ2-2; 10 bases agree with TRBD1. The V gene's germline CDR1 is MNHEY and CDR2 SMNVEV (reference sequence). This CDR3 spans 14 amino acids. V trimming: 5 bases; J trimming: 5 bases; junction bases outside the gene matches: 2.

Many counts were recorded for this clonotype. The chain has TRBV24-1 and TRBJ1-4; the match to TRBD1 covers 7 bases. Germline trimming cut 3 bases from V and 10 bases from J; bases unmatched to any gene: 13. The CDR3 runs to 16 residues. The germline CDR1 and CDR2 sequences are KGHDR and SFDVKD. Written as DNA, the CDR3 is TGTGCCACCAGTGATACTAGAGGGGGCGAGCCCGGAAAACTGTTTTTT. This encodes CATSDTRGGEPGKLFF.

The genes are TRBV12-3 or TRBV12-4 and TRBJ1-5; 7 bases line up with TRBD1. V lost 3 bases and J lost 4; bases outside the gene matches: 9. The CDR3 is 16 residues long. CDR3 sequence reads: CASSFLSGGGNQPQHF. The CDR3 bases are TGTGCCAGCAGTTTTCTATCAGGGGGAGGAAATCAGCCCCAGCATTTT.

There are many counts of this clonotype. The CDR3 bases are TGTGCCATCAGTGATGGGCCGGGGGGGAGAGAAAAACTGTTTTTT. Protein: CAISDGPGGREKLFF. V is TRBV10-3 and J is TRBJ1-4, with a tentative D call TRBD1 (5 bases). Germline V gene lookup returns CDR1 ENHRY and CDR2 SYGVKD. The CDR3 consists of 15 residues. Trimming cost V 3 bases and J 8 bases, with 16 bases left between them.

This clonotype was counted a few times. The rearrangement uses TRBV15 and TRBJ1-6; D not certain. The CDR3 is 17 amino acids. Germline V gene sequence: CDR1 LNHNV, CDR2 YYDKDF (reference sequence). The V gene lost 1 base and the J gene lost 6 bases, with 16 bases spanning the gap. The CDR3 DNA follows: TGTGCCACCAGCAGAGGATCGTGGTCGGGAGCTAATTCACCCCTCCACTTT. This gives the protein CATSRGSWSGANSPLHF.

Ten or more counts support this clonotype. This chain connects TRBV27 to TRBJ1-4; 7 bases map to TRBD1. This CDR3 has 14 residues. Trimming took 8 bases from V and 5 from J; bases not matched to a gene: 8. Germline V gene sequence: CDR1 MNHEY, CDR2 SMNVEV (reference sequence). The DNA for the CDR3 is TGTGCCAGCTCTCCGGGACAGACAAATGAAAAACTGTTTTTT. Translating it yields CASSPGQTNEKLFF.

This clonotype was detected many times. V gene TRBV10-3 combines with J gene TRBJ2-1; 11 bases line up with TRBD1. Germline assignment: CDR1 ENHRY and CDR2 SYGVKD. With V trimmed by 10 bases and J by 2 bases, 4 bases remained unmatched. The CDR3 spans 14 residues. CDR3 in amino acids: CATEGQGAYNEQFF. DNA of the CDR3: TGTGCCACCGAGGGACAGGGGGCCTACAATGAGCAGTTCTTC.

This clonotype was seen many times. The V call is TRBV20-1, the J call TRBJ2-3; either TRBD1 or TRBD2 may supply D (5 bases each). Trimming removed 6 bases from V and 6 bases from J, with 16 bases in between. Per the germline V gene, CDR1 is DFQATT and CDR2 is SNEGSKA (reference sequence). The CDR3 length is 13 residues. The CDR3 DNA sequence: TGCAGTGCGCCGGGACCCTTTTGGGATACGCAGTATTTT. Translated, it gives CSAPGPFWDTQYF.

This clonotype was seen ten or more times. V and J are TRBV5-1 and TRBJ2-1; TRBD2 aligns across 10 bases. The CDR3 runs 15 residues. J gave up 7 bases and V 2 bases, and 6 bases lay outside the gene matches. Germline CDR1 is SGHRS and CDR2 is YFSETQ. The chain's CDR3 is CASSLLAGLVNEQFF. The CDR3 nucleotides are TGCGCCAGCAGCTTACTAGCGGGGTTAGTAAATGAGCAGTTCTTC.

The chain is built from TRBV10-2 and TRBJ2-7; TRBD1 is a possible D gene (6 bases). Germline V CDR1 and CDR2: WSHSY, SAAADI. The germline V and J ends were trimmed by 3 bases and 3 bases, with 12 bases remaining between them. The CDR3 is made up of 14 amino acids. CDR3 in DNA: TGCGCCAGCAGTGAACAGGGTTCCATCTACGAGCAGTACTTC. It yields the protein CASSEQGSIYEQYF.

This clonotype was counted at least ten times. The J gene is TRBJ2-1, the V gene TRBV12-5; 8 nucleotides align to TRBD2. Germline V CDR1 and CDR2: LGHNT, FRNRAP. CDR3 size: 15 residues. After removal of 6 bases from V and 5 bases from J, the junction contained 9 bases not matched to a gene. DNA for the CDR3: TGTGCTAGTGGGCCACGGGGGGGAAATAACAATGAGCAGTTCTTC. Protein sequence: CASGPRGGNNNEQFF.

The V call is TRBV11-2, the J call TRBJ1-2; 7 bases are shared with TRBD1. Germline values: CDR1 SGHAT, CDR2 FQNNGV. This CDR3 contains 14 residues. The V segment lost 1 base and the J segment 11 bases; nucleotides outside the gene matches: 10. The CDR3 DNA reads TGTGCCAGCAGCTTAGGGACAGGCCTTTCGGGTTACACCTTC. Protein product: CASSLGTGLSGYTF.

In nucleotides, the CDR3 is TGCAGTGCAGGGACTAGCGGGGCTGGGACCCAGTACTTC. The encoded protein is CSAGTSGAGTQYF. The rearrangement joins TRBV20-1 to TRBJ2-5, with 13 positions matching TRBD2. Looked up from germline, CDR1 is DFQATT and CDR2 is SNEGSKA (reference sequence). J was trimmed by 7 bases and V by 6 bases; bases with no gene match: 5. The CDR3 is 13 residues long.

There are many counts of this clonotype. V usage is TRBV12-3 or TRBV12-4 and J usage is TRBJ1-3, with a weak D call TRBD1 (6 bases). CDR3 length: 16 amino acids. V gave up 4 bases and J gave up 0 bases, with 13 bases separating them. CDR3 sequence reads: CASSYRQADSGNTIYF. The CDR3 coding sequence is TGTGCCAGCAGTTACCGACAGGCTGACTCTGGAAACACCATATATTTT.

This clonotype has just a few counts. The chain uses TRBV4-2 and TRBJ2-2, with a tentative D call TRBD2 (6 bases). This CDR3 spans 17 amino acids. Trimming took off 1 base at V and 7 bases at J, with 19 bases between the two ends. Germline V gene data show CDR1 as LGHNA and CDR2 as YNFKEQ. CDR3 sequence: CASSQGGSSRGGGELFF. DNA for the CDR3: TGTGCCAGCAGCCAAGGGGGATCTTCGCGGGGCGGCGGGGAGCTGTTTTTT.

The chain combines TRBV4-1 with TRBJ1-2, with 8 positions matching TRBD1. CDR3 length: 15 amino acids. After removal of 3 bases from V and 3 bases from J, the junction contained 6 bases not matched to a gene. Germline CDR1 and CDR2: MGHRA and YSYEKL. This chain's CDR3 is CASSHQDRVDYGYTF. In DNA form, the CDR3 reads TGCGCCAGCAGCCATCAGGACAGGGTGGACTATGGCTACACCTTC.

This clonotype was detected ten times or more. The rearrangement joins TRBV5-1 to TRBJ2-3; D remains ambiguous. V lost 1 base and J lost 4, with 1 base in between. The CDR3 runs to 11 residues. Germline V gene lookup returns CDR1 SGHRS and CDR2 YFSETQ. CDR3 sequence reads: CASSLSDTQYF. The CDR3 bases are TGCGCCAGCAGCTTGTCAGATACGCAGTATTTT.

This clonotype was observed at least ten times. The chain recombines TRBV30 with TRBJ1-2, with no clear D. V gave up 2 bases and J gave up 9 bases, with 13 bases separating them. The CDR3 runs to 12 residues. Germline V gene data show CDR1 as GTSNPN and CDR2 as SVGIG (reference sequence). This chain's CDR3 is CAWSWKGLSYTF. The CDR3 DNA follows: TGTGCCTGGAGTTGGAAGGGATTAAGCTACACCTTC.

This clonotype was seen repeatedly, ten times or more. The rearrangement links TRBV11-2 to TRBJ1-2, with 10 nucleotides matching TRBD1. Germline V gene sequence: CDR1 SGHAT, CDR2 FQNNGV. This CDR3 contains 15 residues. The V segment lost 5 bases and the J segment 4 bases; nucleotides outside the gene matches: 7. This chain's CDR3 is CASSPDRGRVYGYTF. Written as DNA, the CDR3 is TGTGCCAGCAGCCCTGACAGGGGGCGGGTCTATGGCTACACCTTC. Filled out from reference TRBV11-2 and TRBJ1-2, the complete variable domain reads EAGVAQSPRYKIIEKRQSVAFWCNPISGHATLYWYQQILGQGPKLLIQFQNNGVVDDSQLPKDRFSAERLKGVDSTLKIQPAKLEDSAVYLCASSPDRGRVYGYTFGSGTRLTVV.